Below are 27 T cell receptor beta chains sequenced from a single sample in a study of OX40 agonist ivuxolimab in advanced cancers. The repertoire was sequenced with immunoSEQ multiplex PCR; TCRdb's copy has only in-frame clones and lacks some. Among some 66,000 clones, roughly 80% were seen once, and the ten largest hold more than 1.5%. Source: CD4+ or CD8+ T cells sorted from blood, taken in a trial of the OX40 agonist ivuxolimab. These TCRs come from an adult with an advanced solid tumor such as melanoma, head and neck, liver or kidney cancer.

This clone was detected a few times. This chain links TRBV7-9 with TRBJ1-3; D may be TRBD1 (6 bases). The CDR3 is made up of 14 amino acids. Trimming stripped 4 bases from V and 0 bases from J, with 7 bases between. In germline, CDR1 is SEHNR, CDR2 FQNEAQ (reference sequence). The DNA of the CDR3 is TGTGCCAGCAGCTCAGGGGTCTCTGGAAACACCATATATTTT. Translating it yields CASSSGVSGNTIYF.

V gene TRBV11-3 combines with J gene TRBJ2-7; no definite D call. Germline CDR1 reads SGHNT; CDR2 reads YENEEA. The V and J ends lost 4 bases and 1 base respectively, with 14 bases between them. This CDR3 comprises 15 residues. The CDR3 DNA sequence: TGTGCCAGCAGCTCGATCCTCCCGACTTCCTACGAGCAGTACTTC. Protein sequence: CASSSILPTSYEQYF.

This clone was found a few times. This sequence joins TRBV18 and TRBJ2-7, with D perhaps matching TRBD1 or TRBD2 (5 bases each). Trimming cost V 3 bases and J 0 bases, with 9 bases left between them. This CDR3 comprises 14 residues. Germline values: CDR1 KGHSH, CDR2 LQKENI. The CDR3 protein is CASSPGVLSYEQYF. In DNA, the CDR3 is TGTGCCAGCTCACCGGGGGTCCTCTCCTACGAGCAGTACTTC. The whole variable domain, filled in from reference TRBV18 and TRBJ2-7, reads NAGVMQNPRHLVRRRGQEARLRCSPMKGHSHVYWYRQLPEEGLKFMVYLQKENIIDESGMPKERFSAEFPKEGPSILRIQQVVRGDSAAYFCASSPGVLSYEQYFGPGTRLTVT.

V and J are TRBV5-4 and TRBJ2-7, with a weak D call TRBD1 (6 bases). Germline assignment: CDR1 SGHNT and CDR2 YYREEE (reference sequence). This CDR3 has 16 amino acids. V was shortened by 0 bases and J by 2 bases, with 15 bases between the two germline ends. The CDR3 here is CASSLAWDTSTYEQYF. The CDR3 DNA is TGTGCCAGCAGCTTGGCATGGGACACCTCAACCTACGAGCAGTACTTC.

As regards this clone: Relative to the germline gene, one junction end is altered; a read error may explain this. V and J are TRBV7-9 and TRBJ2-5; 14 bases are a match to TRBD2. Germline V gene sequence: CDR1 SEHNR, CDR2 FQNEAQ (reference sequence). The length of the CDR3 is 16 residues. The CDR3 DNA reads TGTGCCAGCAGCTCCTCGCCCGGGACTAGCGGGGGACCCAGGGACTTC. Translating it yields CASSSSPGTSGGPRDF.

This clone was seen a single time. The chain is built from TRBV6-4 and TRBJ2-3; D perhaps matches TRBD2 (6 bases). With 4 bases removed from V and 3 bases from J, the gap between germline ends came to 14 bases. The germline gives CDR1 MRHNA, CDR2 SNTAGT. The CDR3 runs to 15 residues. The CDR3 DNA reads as TGTGCCAGCAGTGCGACGGGGGAAGGGACAGATACGCAGTATTTT. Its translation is CASSATGEGTDTQYF.

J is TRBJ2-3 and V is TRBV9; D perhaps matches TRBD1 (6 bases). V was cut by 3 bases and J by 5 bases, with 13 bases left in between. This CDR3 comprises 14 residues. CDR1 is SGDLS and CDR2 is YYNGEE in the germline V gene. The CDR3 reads CASSAIKQGDTQYF. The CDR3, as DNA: TGTGCCAGCAGCGCGATCAAACAGGGAGATACGCAGTATTTT.

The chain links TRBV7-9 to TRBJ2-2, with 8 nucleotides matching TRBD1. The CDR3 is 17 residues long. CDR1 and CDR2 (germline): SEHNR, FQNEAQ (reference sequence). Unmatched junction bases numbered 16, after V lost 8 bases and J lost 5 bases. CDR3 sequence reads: CASPPSPGTGWTGELFF. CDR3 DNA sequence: TGTGCCAGCCCGCCGTCGCCCGGGACAGGTTGGACCGGGGAGCTGTTTTTT.

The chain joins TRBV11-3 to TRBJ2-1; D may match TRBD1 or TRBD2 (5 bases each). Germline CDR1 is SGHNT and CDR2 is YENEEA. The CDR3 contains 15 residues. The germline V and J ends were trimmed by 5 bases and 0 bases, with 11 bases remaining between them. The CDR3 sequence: CASSLGTSSYNEQFF. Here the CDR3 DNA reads TGTGCCAGCAGCCTGGGGACGAGCTCCTACAATGAGCAGTTCTTC.

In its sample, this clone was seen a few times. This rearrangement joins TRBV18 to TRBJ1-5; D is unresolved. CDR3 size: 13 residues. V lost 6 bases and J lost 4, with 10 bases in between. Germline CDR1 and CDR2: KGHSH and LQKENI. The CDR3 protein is CASSPDRNQPQHF. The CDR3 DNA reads TGTGCCAGCTCTCCCGACCGAAATCAGCCCCAGCATTTT.

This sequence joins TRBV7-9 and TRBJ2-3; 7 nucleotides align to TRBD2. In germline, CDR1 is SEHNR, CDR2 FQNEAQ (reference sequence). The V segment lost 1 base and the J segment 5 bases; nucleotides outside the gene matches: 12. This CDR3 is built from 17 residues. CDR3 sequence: CASSLGEGLRTKDTQYF. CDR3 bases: TGTGCCAGCAGCTTAGGGGAGGGGCTCAGAACGAAAGATACGCAGTATTTT.

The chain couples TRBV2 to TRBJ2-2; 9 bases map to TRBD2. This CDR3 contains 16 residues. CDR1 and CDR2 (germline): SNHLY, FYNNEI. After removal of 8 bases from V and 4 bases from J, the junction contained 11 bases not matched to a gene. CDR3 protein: CASWSGAGGLTGELFF. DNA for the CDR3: TGTGCCAGCTGGTCAGGGGCGGGAGGGCTCACCGGGGAGCTGTTTTTT.

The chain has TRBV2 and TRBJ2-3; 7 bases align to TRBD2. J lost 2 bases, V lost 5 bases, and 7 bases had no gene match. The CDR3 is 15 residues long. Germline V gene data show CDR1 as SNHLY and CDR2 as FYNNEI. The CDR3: CASSWAAGSTDTQYF. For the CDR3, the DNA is TGTGCCAGCAGTTGGGCAGCGGGGTCCACAGATACGCAGTATTTT.

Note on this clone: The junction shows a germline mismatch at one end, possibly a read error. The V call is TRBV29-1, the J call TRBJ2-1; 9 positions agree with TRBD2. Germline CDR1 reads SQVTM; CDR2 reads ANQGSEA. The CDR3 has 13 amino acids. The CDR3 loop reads CMTSGEAYNEQFF. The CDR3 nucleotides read TGTATGACTAGCGGAGAAGCCTACAATGAGCAGTTCTTC.

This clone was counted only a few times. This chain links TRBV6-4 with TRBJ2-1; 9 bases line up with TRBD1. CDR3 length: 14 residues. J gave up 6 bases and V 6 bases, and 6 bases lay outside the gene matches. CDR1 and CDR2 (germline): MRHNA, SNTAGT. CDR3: CASRQQGAGNEQFF. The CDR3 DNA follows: TGTGCCAGCAGACAACAGGGGGCAGGCAATGAGCAGTTCTTC.

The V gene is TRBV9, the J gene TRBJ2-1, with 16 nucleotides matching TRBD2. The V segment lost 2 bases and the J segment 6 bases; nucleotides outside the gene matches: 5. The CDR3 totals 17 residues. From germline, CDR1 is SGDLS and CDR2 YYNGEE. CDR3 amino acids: CASSVTGTSGRANEQFF. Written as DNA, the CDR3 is TGTGCCAGCAGCGTGACCGGGACTAGCGGGAGGGCCAATGAGCAGTTCTTC.

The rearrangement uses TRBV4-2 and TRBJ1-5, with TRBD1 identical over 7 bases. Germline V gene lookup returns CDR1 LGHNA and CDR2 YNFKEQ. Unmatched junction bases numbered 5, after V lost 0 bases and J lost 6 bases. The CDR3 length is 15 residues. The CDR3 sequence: CASSQEVGGRQPQHF. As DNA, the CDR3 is TGTGCCAGCAGCCAAGAGGTAGGGGGCCGTCAGCCCCAGCATTTT.

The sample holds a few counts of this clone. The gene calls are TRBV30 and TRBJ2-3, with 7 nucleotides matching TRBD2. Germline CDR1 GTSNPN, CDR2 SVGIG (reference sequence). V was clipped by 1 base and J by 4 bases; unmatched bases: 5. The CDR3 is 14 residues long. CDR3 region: CAWSAGGSADTQYF. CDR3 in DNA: TGTGCCTGGAGTGCGGGCGGGAGTGCAGATACGCAGTATTTT.

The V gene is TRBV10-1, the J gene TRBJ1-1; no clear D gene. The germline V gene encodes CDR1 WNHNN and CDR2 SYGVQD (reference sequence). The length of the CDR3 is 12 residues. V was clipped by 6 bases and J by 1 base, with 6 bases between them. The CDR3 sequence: CASRGSNTEAFF. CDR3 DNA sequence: TGCGCCAGCAGGGGCTCGAACACTGAAGCTTTCTTT.

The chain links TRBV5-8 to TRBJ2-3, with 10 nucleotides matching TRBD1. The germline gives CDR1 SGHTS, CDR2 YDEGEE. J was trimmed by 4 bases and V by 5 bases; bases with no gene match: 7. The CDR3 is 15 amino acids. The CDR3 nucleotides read TGTGCCAGCAGGCCGGGACAGGGGTGGCCAGATACGCAGTATTTT. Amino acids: CASRPGQGWPDTQYF. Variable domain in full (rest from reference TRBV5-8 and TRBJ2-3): EAGVTQSPTHLIKTRGQQATLRCSPISGHTSVYWYQQALGLGLQFLLWYDEGEERNRGNFPPRFSGRQFPNYSSELNVNALELEDSALYLCASRPGQGWPDTQYFGPGTRLTVL.

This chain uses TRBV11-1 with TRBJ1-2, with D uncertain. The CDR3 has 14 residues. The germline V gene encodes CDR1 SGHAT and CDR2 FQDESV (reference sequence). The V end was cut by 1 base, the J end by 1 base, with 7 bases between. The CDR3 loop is CASSLDARNYGYTF. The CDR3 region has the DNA TGTGCCAGCAGCTTAGATGCCCGTAACTATGGCTACACCTTC. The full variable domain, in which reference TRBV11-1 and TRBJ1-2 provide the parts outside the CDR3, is EAEVAQSPRYKITEKSQAVAFWCDPISGHATLYWYRQILGQGPELLVQFQDESVVDDSQLPKDRFSAERLKGVDSTLKIQPAELGDSAMYLCASSLDARNYGYTFGSGTRLTVV.

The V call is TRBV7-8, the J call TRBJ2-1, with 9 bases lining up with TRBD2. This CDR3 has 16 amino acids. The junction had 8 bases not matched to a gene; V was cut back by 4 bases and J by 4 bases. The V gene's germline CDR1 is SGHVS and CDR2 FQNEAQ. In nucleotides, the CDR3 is TGTGCCAGCAGCTCCCCGAGGCGGGGGGGGTACAATGAGCAGTTCTTC. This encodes CASSSPRRGGYNEQFF.

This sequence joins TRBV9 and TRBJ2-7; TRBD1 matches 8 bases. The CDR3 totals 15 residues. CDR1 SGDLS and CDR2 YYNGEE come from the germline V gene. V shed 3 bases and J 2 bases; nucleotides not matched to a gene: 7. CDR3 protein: CASSGYRGFPYEQYF. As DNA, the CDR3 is TGTGCCAGCAGCGGGTACAGGGGGTTCCCCTACGAGCAGTACTTC.

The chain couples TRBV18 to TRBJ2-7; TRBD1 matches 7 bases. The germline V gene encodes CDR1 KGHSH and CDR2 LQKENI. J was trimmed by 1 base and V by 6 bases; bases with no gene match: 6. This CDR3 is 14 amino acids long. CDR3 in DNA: TGTGCCAGCTCTCTGAACAGGGGTTCCTACGAGCAGTACTTC. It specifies CASSLNRGSYEQYF.

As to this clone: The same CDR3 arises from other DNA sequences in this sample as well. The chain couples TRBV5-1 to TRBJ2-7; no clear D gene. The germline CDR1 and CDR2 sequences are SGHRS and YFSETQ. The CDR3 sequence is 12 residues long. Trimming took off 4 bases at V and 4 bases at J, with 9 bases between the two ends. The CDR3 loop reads CASSLVGYEQYF. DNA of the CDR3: TGCGCCAGCAGCCTGGTGGGATACGAGCAGTACTTC.

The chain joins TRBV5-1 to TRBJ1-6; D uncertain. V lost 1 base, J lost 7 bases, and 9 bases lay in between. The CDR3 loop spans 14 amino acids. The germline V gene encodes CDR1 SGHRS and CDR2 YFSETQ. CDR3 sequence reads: CASSLIDLNSPLHF. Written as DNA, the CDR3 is TGCGCCAGCAGCTTGATAGACTTAAATTCACCCCTCCACTTT.

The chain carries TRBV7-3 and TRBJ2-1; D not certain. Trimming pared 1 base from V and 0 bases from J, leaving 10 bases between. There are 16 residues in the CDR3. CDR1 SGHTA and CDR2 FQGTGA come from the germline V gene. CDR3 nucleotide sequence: TGTGCCAGCAGCTTAAGTGGAGCGCGCTCCTACAATGAGCAGTTCTTC. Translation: CASSLSGARSYNEQFF. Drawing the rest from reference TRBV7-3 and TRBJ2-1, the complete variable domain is GAGVSQTPSNKVTEKGKYVELRCDPISGHTALYWYRQSLGQGPEFLIYFQGTGAADDSGLPNDRFFAVRPEGSVSTLKIQRTERGDSAVYLCASSLSGARSYNEQFFGPGTRLTVL.